This TCR beta chain was recovered during a study of blood T cell repertoires in COVID-19. Turning to the study itself: Specimens from acute and convalescent COVID-19 originated in the United States, Italy and Spain.

CDR3 length: 14 residues. The V end lost 0 bases, the J end lost 3 bases, and 11 bases lay between the germline ends. From germline, CDR1 is GTSNPN and CDR2 SVGIG (reference sequence). Enrolment of Seattle patients took place during active infection, and they were followed longitudinally. Source study methods: Estimation of nucleated cell counts was performed using reference gene primer amplification. Generated by immunoSEQ multiplex PCR, the TCRdb table keeps only in-frame clones and is missing some. V and J calls and clone size are copied from that table; D and trimming were computed from the DNA. Of 250,000 to 350,000 clones in the sample, roughly 86% were seen once.

Sample: peripheral blood. The V and J genes are TRBV30 and TRBJ1-2, with D possibly TRBD1 on 5 matching bases. This sequence was found in a woman aged 30 to 39 with COVID-19, enrolled during active disease. DNA for the CDR3: TGTGCCTGGAGTGTGATAGACAGATACTATGGCTACACCTTC. Translated, it gives CAWSVIDRYYGYTF.